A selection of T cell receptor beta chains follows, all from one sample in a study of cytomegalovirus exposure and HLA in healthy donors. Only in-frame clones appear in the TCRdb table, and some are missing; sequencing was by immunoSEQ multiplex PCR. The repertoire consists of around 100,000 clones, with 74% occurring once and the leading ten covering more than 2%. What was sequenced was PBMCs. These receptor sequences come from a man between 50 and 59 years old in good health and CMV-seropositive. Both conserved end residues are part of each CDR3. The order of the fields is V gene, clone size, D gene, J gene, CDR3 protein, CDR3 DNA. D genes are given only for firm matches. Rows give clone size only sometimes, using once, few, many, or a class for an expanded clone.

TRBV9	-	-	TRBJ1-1	CASSVGLDTEAFF	TGTGCCAGCAGCGTAGGGCTTGACACTGAAGCTTTCTTT
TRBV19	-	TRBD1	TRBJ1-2	CASSKETGVAYGYTF	TGTGCCAGTAGTAAAGAGACAGGGGTGGCCTATGGCTACACCTTC
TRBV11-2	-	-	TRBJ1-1	CASSLGRSGMNTEAFF	TGTGCCAGCAGCTTAGGTAGATCGGGGATGAACACTGAAGCTTTCTTT
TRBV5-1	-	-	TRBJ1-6	CASSSDSLNSPLHF	TGCGCCAGCAGCTCGGACAGCCTTAATTCACCCCTCCACTTT
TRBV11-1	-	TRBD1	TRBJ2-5	CASSSGQGQETQYF	TGTGCCAGCAGCTCTGGACAGGGTCAAGAGACCCAGTACTTC
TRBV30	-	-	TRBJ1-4	CAWSNYRERATNEKLFF	TGTGCCTGGAGTAACTACAGGGAACGTGCAACTAATGAAAAACTGTTTTTT
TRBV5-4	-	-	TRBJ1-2	CASSLEQSYGYTF	TGTGCCAGCAGCTTGGAGCAAAGTTATGGCTACACCTTC
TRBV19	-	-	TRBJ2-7	CASSIVQEPGEQYF	TGTGCCAGTAGTATCGTCCAGGAACCGGGGGAGCAGTACTTC
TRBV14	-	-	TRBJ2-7	CASSQPRYHEQYF	TGTGCCAGCAGCCAGCCCAGGTACCACGAGCAGTACTTC
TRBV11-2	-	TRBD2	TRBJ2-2	CASSLGGLAPNTGELFF	TGTGCCAGCAGCTTAGGAGGACTAGCCCCTAACACCGGGGAGCTGTTTTTT
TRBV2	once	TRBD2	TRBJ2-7	CASRRLAGVSYEQYF	TGTGCCTCCCGACGGCTAGCGGGGGTCTCCTACGAGCAGTACTTC
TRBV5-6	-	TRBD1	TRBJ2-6	CASSFDRGGSGANVLTF	TGTGCCAGCAGCTTCGACAGGGGGGGCTCTGGGGCCAACGTCCTGACTTTC
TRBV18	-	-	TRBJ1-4	CASSQTRDISEKLFF	TGTGCCAGCTCACAGACCCGGGACATTAGTGAAAAACTGTTTTTT
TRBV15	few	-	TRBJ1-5	CATKQGNEGQPQHF	TGTGCCACCAAACAGGGTAATGAGGGTCAGCCCCAGCATTTT
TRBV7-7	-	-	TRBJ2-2	CASSARGHNTGELFF	TGTGCCAGCAGCGCGCGAGGACACAACACCGGGGAGCTGTTTTTT
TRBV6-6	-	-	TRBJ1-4	CASSSPSRNSNEKLFF	TGTGCCAGCAGTTCCCCTTCCAGAAATTCTAATGAAAAACTGTTTTTT
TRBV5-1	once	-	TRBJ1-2	CASSSDSRGGLYGYTF	TGCGCCAGCAGCTCCGATTCAAGGGGAGGACTTTATGGCTACACCTTC
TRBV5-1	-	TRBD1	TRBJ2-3	CASSLGQGDSRTQYF	TGCGCCAGCAGCTTGGGACAGGGGGATAGCCGTACGCAGTATTTT
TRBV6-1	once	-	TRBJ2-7	CASSEYGNSYEQYF	TGTGCCAGCAGTGAATATGGCAACTCCTACGAGCAGTACTTC
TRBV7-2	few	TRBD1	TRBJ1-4	CASSFDRGGKLFF	TGTGCCAGCAGCTTCGACAGGGGGGGAAAACTGTTTTTT
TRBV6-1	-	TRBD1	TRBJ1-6	CASSEKPGQGNSPLHF	TGTGCCAGCAGTGAAAAGCCGGGACAGGGTAATTCACCCCTCCACTTT
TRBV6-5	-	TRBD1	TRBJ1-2	CASSKDRDVYGYTF	TGTGCCAGCAGTAAAGACAGGGATGTCTATGGCTACACCTTC
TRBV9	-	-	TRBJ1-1	CASSAAGHTATEAFF	TGTGCCAGCAGCGCAGCGGGACACACGGCCACTGAAGCTTTCTTT
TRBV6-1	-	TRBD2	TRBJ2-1	CASSLAGGDNEQFF	TGTGCCAGCAGTTTAGCGGGAGGGGACAATGAGCAGTTCTTC
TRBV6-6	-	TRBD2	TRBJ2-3	CASSRDYSTDTQYF	TGTGCCAGCAGTAGGGACTATTCCACAGATACGCAGTATTTT
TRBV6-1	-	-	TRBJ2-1	CASSEIPAGNEQFF	TGTGCCAGCAGTGAAATCCCAGCAGGGAATGAGCAGTTCTTC
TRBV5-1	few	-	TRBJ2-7	CASSEPGLETGEQYF	TGCGCCAGCAGCGAGCCGGGACTCGAAACGGGGGAGCAGTACTTC
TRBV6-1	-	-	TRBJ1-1	CASSVGTGSTEAFF	TGTGCCAGCAGTGTTGGTACAGGGTCAACTGAAGCTTTCTTT
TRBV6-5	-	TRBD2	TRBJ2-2	CASIQRDRGGELFF	TGTGCCAGCATTCAGCGGGATAGGGGCGGGGAGCTGTTTTTT
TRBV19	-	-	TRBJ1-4	CASSIPPRGNANEKLFF	TGTGCCAGTAGTATACCCCCCCGGGGGAATGCTAATGAAAAACTGTTTTTT
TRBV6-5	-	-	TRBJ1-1	CASNHGGVGTEAFF	TGTGCCAGCAACCACGGGGGGGTCGGCACTGAAGCTTTCTTT
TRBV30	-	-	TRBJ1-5	CAWSMGGNQPQHF	TGTGCCTGGAGTATGGGGGGAAATCAGCCCCAGCATTTT
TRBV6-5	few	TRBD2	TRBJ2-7	CASMLAGASSYEQYF	TGTGCCAGCATGCTAGCGGGAGCCAGCTCCTACGAGCAGTACTTC